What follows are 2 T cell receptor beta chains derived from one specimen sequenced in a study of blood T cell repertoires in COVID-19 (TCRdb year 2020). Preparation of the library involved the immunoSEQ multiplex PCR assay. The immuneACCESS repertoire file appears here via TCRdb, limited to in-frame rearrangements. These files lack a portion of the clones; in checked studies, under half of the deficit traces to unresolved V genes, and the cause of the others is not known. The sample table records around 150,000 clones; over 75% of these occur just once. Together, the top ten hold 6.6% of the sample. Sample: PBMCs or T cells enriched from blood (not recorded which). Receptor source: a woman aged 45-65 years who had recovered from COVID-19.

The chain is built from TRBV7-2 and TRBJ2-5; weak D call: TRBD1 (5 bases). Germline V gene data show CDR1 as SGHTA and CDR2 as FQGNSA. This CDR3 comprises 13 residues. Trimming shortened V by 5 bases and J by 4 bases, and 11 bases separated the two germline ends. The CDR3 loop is CASSPRGGETQYF. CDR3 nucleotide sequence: TGTGCCAGCAGCCCAAGGGGTGGAGAGACCCAGTACTTC. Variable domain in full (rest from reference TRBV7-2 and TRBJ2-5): GAGVSQSPSNKVTEKGKDVELRCDPISGHTALYWYRQSLGQGLEFLIYFQGNSAPDKSGLPSDRFSAERTGGSVSTLTIQRTQQEDSAVYLCASSPRGGETQYFGPGTRLLVL.

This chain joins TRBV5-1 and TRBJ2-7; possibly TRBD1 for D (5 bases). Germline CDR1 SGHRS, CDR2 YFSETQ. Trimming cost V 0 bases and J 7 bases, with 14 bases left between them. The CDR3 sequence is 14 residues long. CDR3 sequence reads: CASSLVTGPGEQYF. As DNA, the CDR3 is TGCGCCAGCAGCTTGGTAACTGGCCCAGGGGAGCAGTACTTC.